These T cell receptor beta chains were read from a single sample in a study of T cells in Graves' hyperthyroidism and ophthalmopathy. MiXCR, applied by TCRdb to the multiplex PCR reads, yields one record per CDR3 protein. The repertoire includes more than 550,000 distinct CDR3 sequences, about 45% of them detected once, and 6.5% to 9% sits in the top ten. Sequencing input: peripheral blood or thyroid tissue (not recorded which). These receptors were obtained from an adult man with Graves' disease, either hyperthyroidism or ophthalmopathy (not recorded which). Each CDR3 is given with its conserved first and last residue. D genes are given only for firm matches. Clone size is not always given. Where it is, it says once, few, many or a class for expanded clones.

cdr3_length	v_call	j_call	clone_size	d_call	cdr3_nt	cdr3_aa
14	TRBV9	TRBJ1-2	many	TRBD1	TGTGCCAGCAGCGTAGAGGACAGGGGTTATGGCTACACCTTC	CASSVEDRGYGYTF
14	TRBV12-3/TRBV12-4	TRBJ1-5	-	-	TGTGCCAGCAGTTTAGCGTTATCAATCAGCCCCCAGCATTTT	CASSLALSISPQHF
14	TRBV7-3	TRBJ1-1	-	TRBD1	TGTGCCAGCATAGACAGGGACGTGAACACTGAAGCTTTCTTT	CASIDRDVNTEAFF
11	TRBV29-1	TRBJ2-7	many	-	TGCAGCGCAATCGGAGACTACGAGCAGTACTTC	CSAIGDYEQYF
12	TRBV12-3/TRBV12-4	TRBJ1-3	-	-	TGTGCCAGCGGTCCATATAGGAACACCATATATTTT	CASGPYRNTIYF
13	TRBV19	TRBJ1-5	-	-	TGTGCCAGCAGGCAGGGTGTGACTCAGCCCCAGCATTTT	CASRQGVTQPQHF
14	TRBV29-1	TRBJ1-1	-	TRBD1	TGCAGCGTAACCATAATGACAGGGAGCCCTGAAGCTTTCTTT	CSVTIMTGSPEAFF
15	TRBV19	TRBJ1-5	few	TRBD1	TGTGCCAGTACAGGGGGCCTATCTCGCAATCAGCCCCAGCATTTT	CASTGGLSRNQPQHF
14	TRBV4-1	TRBJ1-1	once	-	TGCGCCAGCAGCCCCCCCGCAGTAGAGACTGAAGCTTTCTTT	CASSPPAVETEAFF
13	TRBV5-1	TRBJ2-5	many	-	TGCGCCAGCAGCCGGACGGAGCAAGAGACCCAGTACTTC	CASSRTEQETQYF
15	TRBV20-1	TRBJ1-5	-	-	TGCAGTGCTAGAGAAACCGACAGAGCCAATCAGCCCCAGCATTTT	CSARETDRANQPQHF
15	TRBV7-6	TRBJ1-3	many	-	TGTGCCAGCAGTTCAAACACAGGGAACGGAAACACCATATATTTT	CASSSNTGNGNTIYF
13	TRBV20-1	TRBJ2-7	few	-	TGCAGTGCTCCCCGTCCCGCTAGCTACGAGCAGTACTTC	CSAPRPASYEQYF
15	TRBV19	TRBJ1-2	many	TRBD1	TGTGCCAGTAGTACCCCGGGACAGGGGAACTATGGCTACACCTTC	CASSTPGQGNYGYTF
14	TRBV9	TRBJ2-7	-	-	TGTGCCAGCAGCCAAGTTCAGGGTTCCTACGAGCAGTACTTC	CASSQVQGSYEQYF